This T cell receptor beta chain was sequenced during a study of a mutant IDH1 vaccine in newly diagnosed glioma. Time point noted: week 5, during vaccination. One vaccine dose held 300 ug of mutant IDH1 20-mer peptide and came with topical imiquimod. Donors' newly diagnosed IDH1-mutant WHO grade 3 or 4 astrocytomas lacked nuclear ATRX. Comment on this clone: What it recognizes is unknown.

Germline V gene data show CDR1 as PRHDT and CDR2 as FYEKMQ (reference sequence). The J segment lost 5 bases and the V segment lost 3 bases, leaving 10 bases of the junction unmatched. The CDR3 has 17 residues. Produced via immunoSEQ multiplex PCR; TCRdb's table is partial and in-frame only. The sample has about 54,000 clones, approximately 80% seen once. The sample here was PBMCs, taken from a glioma patient whose treatment included an IDH1 peptide vaccine. The source is a man aged 25-45 years with glioma. The chain uses TRBV13 and TRBJ1-6; 7 bases agree with TRBD1. DNA of the CDR3: TGTGCCAGCAGCTTCTTAGGGTTGCAGGGGGATAATTCACCCCTCCACTTT. Protein: CASSFLGLQGDNSPLHF.